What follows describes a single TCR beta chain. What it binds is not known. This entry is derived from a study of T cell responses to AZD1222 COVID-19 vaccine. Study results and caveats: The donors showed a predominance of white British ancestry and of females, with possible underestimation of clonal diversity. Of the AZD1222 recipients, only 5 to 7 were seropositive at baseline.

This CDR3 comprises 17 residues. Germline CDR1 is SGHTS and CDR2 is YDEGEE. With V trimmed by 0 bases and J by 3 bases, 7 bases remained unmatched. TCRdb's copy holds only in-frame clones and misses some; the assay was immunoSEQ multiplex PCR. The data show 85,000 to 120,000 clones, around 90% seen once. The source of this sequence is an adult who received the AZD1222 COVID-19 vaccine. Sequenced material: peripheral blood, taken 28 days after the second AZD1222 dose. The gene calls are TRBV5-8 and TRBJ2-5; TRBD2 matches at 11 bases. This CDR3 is CASSLALSLAGEETQYF. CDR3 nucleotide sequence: TGTGCCAGCAGCTTGGCCCTTTCACTAGCGGGAGAAGAGACCCAGTACTTC. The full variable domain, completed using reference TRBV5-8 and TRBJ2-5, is EAGVTQSPTHLIKTRGQQATLRCSPISGHTSVYWYQQALGLGLQFLLWYDEGEERNRGNFPPRFSGRQFPNYSSELNVNALELEDSALYLCASSLALSLAGEETQYFGPGTRLLVL.